The present T cell receptor (beta chain) was sequenced within a study of cytomegalovirus exposure and HLA in healthy donors. This clone was counted between two and nine times. Its antigen is currently unknown. Overall study results and limits: Some TCR beta chains (164 of them) were listed as cytomegalovirus-associated. Testing in vitro showed three CMV-associated chains specific for CMV antigens. Fewer than 20,000 TCR beta sequences were associated with HLA alleles at 0.05 false discovery rate in a later analysis.

Primers: 60 Vbeta forward and 13 Jbeta reverse. The assay was immunoSEQ multiplex PCR, and TCRdb's table has in-frame clones only and misses some. The data hold around 80,000 clones, with around 76% observed a single time. Germline CDR1 is SGHDN and CDR2 is FVKESK. The V end lost 8 bases, the J end lost 5 bases, and 15 bases lay between the germline ends. This CDR3 spans 13 amino acids. The chain recombines TRBV14 with TRBJ1-2, with D possibly matching TRBD1 (6 bases). The origin of this receptor is a man between 18 and 35 years old in good health and CMV-seropositive. Input material: PBMCs. The CDR3 region is CASSETGPYGYTF. CDR3 bases: TGTGCCAGCTCTGAGACAGGTCCATATGGCTACACCTTC.